Listed here is a single TCR beta chain. Assay used: immunoSEQ multiplex PCR; TCRdb lists only in-frame clones, some missing. The sample has tens of thousands of clones; 88% are singletons. This sample is drawn from a study of OX40 agonist ivuxolimab in advanced cancers. Whole-study context: Patients were 82.7% male with ages about 23 to 79, mean approximately 55.

CDR1 SEHNR and CDR2 FQNEAQ come from the germline V gene (reference sequence). The V and J ends lost 5 bases and 6 bases respectively, with 11 bases between them. The CDR3 extends over 13 amino acids. The genes are TRBV7-9 and TRBJ2-1; D remains ambiguous. The clonotype was recovered from an adult with an advanced solid tumor such as melanoma, head and neck, liver or kidney cancer. The input for sequencing was CD4+ or CD8+ T cells sorted from blood, taken in a trial of the OX40 agonist ivuxolimab. CDR3 sequence reads: CASSLEWSNEQFF. The DNA of the CDR3 is TGTGCCAGCAGCCTAGAGTGGTCCAATGAGCAGTTCTTC.